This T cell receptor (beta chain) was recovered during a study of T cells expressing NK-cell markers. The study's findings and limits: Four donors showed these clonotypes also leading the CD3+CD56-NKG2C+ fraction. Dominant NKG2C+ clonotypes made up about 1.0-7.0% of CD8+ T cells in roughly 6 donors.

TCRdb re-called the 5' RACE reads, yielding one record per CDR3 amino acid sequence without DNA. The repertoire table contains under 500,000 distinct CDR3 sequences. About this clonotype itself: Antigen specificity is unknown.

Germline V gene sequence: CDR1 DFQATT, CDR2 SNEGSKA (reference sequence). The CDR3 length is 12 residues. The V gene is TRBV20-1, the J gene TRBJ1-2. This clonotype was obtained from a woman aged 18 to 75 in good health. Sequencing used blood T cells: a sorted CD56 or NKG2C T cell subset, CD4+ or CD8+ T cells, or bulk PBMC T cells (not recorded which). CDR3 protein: CSARDPRFGYTF.